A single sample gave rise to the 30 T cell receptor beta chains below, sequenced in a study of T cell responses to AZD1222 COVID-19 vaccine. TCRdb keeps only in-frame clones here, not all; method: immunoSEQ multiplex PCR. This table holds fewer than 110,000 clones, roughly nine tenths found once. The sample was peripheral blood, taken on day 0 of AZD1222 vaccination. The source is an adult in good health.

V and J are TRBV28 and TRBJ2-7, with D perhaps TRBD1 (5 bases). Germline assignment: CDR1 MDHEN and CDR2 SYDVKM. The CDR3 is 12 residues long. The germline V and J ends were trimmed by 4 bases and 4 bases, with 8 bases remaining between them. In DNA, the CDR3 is TGTGCCAGCAGTTCAGGGATGTACGAGCAGTACTTC. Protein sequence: CASSSGMYEQYF.

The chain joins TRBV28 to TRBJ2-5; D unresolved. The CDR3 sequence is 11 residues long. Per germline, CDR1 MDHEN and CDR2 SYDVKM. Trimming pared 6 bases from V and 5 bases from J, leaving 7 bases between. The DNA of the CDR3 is TGTGCCAGCAGGAGTACGGAGACCCAGTACTTC. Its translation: CASRSTETQYF.

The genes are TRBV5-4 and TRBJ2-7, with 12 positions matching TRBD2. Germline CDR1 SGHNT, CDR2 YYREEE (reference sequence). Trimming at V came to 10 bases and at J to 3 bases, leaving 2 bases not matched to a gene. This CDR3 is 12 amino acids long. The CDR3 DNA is TGTGCCTGGGGACTAGCGGGCTACGAGCAGTACTTC. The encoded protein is CAWGLAGYEQYF. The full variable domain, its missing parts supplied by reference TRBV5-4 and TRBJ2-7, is ETGVTQSPTHLIKTRGQQVTLRCSSQSGHNTVSWYQQALGQGPQFIFQYYREEENGRGNFPPRFSGLQFPNYSSELNVNALELDDSALYLCAWGLAGYEQYFGPGTRLTVT.

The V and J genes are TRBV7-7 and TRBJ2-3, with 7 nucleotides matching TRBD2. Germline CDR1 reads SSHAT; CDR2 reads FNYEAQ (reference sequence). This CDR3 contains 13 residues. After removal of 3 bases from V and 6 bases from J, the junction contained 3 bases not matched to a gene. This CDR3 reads CASSLGRGDTQYF. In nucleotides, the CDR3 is TGTGCCAGCAGCTTGGGGAGGGGTGATACGCAGTATTTT.

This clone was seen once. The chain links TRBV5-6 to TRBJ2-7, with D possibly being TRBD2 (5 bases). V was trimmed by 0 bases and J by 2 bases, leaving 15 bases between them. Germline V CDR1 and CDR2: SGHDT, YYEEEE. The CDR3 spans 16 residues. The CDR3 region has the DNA TGTGCCAGCAGCTTGGGGCTCGGAGGCCTGGCCTACGAGCAGTACTTC. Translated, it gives CASSLGLGGLAYEQYF.

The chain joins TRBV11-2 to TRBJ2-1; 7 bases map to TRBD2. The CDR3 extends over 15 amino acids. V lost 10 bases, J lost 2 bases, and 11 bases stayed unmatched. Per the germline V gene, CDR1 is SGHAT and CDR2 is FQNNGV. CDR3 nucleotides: TGTGCCACCTCCCTCCGGGAGGAGGCCTACAATGAGCAGTTCTTC. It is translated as CATSLREEAYNEQFF.

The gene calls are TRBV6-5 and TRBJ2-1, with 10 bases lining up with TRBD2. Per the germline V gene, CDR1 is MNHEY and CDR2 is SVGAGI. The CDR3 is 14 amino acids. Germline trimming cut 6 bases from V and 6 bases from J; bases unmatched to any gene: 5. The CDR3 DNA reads TGTGCCAGCAGACTAGCGGGAAAGGGCAATGAGCAGTTCTTC. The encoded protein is CASRLAGKGNEQFF.

CDR3 sequence (DNA): TGCGCCAGCAGCCAAGACCGGACACAGGGGGCGAGAAACACCATATATTTT. Amino acids: CASSQDRTQGARNTIYF. The chain employs TRBV4-1 and TRBJ1-3; 9 bases agree with TRBD1. In germline, CDR1 is MGHRA, CDR2 YSYEKL. There are 17 residues in the CDR3. With V trimmed by 0 bases and J by 5 bases, 8 bases remained unmatched.

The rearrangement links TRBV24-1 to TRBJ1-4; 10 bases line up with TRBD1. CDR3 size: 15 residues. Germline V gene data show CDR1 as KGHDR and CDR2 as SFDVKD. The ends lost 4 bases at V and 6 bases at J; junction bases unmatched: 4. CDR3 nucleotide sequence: TGTGCCACCAGTGAGGCCGGGACAGGGGATGAAAAACTGTTTTTT. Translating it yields CATSEAGTGDEKLFF.

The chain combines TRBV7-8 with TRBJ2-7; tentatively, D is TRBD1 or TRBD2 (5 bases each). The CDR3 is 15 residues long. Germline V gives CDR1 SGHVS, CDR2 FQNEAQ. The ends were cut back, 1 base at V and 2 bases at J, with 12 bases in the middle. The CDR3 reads CASSLELLGAYEQYF. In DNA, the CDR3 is TGTGCCAGCAGCTTAGAACTTTTGGGGGCCTACGAGCAGTACTTC.

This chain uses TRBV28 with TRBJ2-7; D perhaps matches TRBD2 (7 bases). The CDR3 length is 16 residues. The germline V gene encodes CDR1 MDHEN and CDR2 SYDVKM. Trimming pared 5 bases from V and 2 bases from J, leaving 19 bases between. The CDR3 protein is CASSLHSRGGTYEQYF. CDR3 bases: TGTGCCAGCAGTCTGCACTCTAGGGGGGGGACCTACGAGCAGTACTTC.

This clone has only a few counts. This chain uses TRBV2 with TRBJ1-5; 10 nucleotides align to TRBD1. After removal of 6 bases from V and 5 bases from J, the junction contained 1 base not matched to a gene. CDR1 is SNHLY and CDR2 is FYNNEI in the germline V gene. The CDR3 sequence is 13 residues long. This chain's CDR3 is CASSGTGDQPQHF. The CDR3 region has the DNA TGTGCCAGCAGCGGGACAGGGGATCAGCCCCAGCATTTT.

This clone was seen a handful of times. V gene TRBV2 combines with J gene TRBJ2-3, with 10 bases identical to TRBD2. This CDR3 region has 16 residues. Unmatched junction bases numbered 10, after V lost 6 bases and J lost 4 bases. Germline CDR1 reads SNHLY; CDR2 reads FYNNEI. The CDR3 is CASSARLAGKADTQYF. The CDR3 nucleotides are TGTGCCAGCAGCGCTCGACTAGCGGGCAAGGCAGATACGCAGTATTTT. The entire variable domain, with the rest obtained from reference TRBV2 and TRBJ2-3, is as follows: EPEVTQTPSHQVTQMGQEVILRCVPISNHLYFYWYRQILGQKVEFLVSFYNNEISEKSEIFDDQFSVERPDGSNFTLKIRSTKLEDSAMYFCASSARLAGKADTQYFGPGTRLTVL.

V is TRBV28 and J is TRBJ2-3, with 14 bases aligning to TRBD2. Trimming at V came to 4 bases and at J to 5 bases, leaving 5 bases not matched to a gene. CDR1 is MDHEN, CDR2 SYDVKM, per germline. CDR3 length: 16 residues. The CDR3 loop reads CASSSTSGRAGDTQYF. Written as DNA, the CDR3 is TGTGCCAGCAGTTCGACTAGCGGGAGGGCCGGAGATACGCAGTATTTT.

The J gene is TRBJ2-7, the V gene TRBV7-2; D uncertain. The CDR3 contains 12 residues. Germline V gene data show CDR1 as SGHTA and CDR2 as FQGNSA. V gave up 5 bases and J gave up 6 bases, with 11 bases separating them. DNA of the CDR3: TGTGCCAGCAGCGTAGGCCTTGGCGAGCAGTACTTC. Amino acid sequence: CASSVGLGEQYF.

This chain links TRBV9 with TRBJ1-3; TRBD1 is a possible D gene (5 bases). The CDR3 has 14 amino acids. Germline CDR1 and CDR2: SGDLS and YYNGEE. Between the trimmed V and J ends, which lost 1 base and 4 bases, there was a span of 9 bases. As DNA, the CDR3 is TGTGCCAGCAGCGTAAACCCAGGGGGAAACACCATATATTTT. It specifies CASSVNPGGNTIYF.

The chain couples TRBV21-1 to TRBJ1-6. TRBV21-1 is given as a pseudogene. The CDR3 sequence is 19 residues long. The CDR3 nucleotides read TGTGCCAGCAGCAATGAGGACGGGGAGGGAAGCTCCTATAATTCACCCCTCCACTTT. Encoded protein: CASSNEDGEGSSYNSPLHF.

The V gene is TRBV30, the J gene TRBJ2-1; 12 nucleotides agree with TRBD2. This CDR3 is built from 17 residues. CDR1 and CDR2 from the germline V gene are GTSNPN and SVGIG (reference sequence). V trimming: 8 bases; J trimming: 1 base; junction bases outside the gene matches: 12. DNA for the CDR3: TGTGCCGGATCCCGGACTAGCGGGGCGGGGTCCTACAATGAGCAGTTCTTC. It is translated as CAGSRTSGAGSYNEQFF.

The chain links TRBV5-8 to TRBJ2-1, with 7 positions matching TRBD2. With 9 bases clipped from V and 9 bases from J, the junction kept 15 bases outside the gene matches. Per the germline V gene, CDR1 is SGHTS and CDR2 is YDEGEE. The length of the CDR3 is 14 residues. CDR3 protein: CATLHRSGKAEQFF. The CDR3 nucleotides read TGTGCCACCTTGCATAGGAGCGGGAAGGCTGAGCAGTTCTTC.

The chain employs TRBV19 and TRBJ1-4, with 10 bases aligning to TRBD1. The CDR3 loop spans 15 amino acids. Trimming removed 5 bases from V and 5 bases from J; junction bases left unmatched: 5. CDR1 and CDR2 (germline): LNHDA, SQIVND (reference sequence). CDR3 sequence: CASSHQDRGNEKLFF. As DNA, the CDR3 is TGTGCCAGTAGTCACCAGGACAGGGGGAATGAAAAACTGTTTTTT.

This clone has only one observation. Written as DNA, the CDR3 is TGTGCCAGCAGCCAAAACAGGGTTAATGAGCAGTTCTTC. Encoded protein: CASSQNRVNEQFF. The J gene is TRBJ2-1, the V gene TRBV4-2, with a possible D match to TRBD1 (6 bases). The CDR3 runs to 13 residues. The V end was cut by 2 bases, the J end by 7 bases, with 9 bases between. Germline lookup yields CDR1 LGHNA and CDR2 YNFKEQ.

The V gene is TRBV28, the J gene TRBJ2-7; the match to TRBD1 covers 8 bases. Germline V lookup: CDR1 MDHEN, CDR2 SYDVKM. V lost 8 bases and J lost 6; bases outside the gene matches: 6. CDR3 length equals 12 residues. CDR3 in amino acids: CASSFGTGEQYF. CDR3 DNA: TGTGCCAGCTCTTTCGGGACAGGCGAGCAGTACTTC.

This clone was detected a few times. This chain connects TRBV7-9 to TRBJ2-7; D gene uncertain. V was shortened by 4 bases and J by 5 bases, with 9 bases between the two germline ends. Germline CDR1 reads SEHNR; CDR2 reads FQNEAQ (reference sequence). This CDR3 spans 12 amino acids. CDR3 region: CASSSAGNEQYF. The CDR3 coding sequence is TGTGCCAGCAGCTCCGCTGGAAACGAGCAGTACTTC.

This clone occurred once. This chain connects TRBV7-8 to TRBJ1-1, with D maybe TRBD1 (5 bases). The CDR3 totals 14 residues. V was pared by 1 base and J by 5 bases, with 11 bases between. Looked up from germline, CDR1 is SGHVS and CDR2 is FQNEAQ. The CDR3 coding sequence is TGTGCCAGCAGCTTAGGGGGCTTTAAGACTGAAGCTTTCTTT. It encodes CASSLGGFKTEAFF.

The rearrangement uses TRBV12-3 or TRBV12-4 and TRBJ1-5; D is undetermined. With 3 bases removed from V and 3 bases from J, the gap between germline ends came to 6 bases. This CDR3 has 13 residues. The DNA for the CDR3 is TGTGCCAGCAGTTTCGACGCCAATCAGCCCCAGCATTTT. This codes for CASSFDANQPQHF.

The CDR3 loop is CASSRSGTTSYEQYF. CDR3 bases: TGTGCCAGCTCACGATCCGGGACTACTTCCTACGAGCAGTACTTC. The J gene is TRBJ2-7, the V gene TRBV18; 7 bases align to TRBD2. Germline CDR1 is KGHSH and CDR2 is LQKENI. The J segment lost 1 base and the V segment lost 4 bases, leaving 7 bases of the junction unmatched. This CDR3 is 15 amino acids long.

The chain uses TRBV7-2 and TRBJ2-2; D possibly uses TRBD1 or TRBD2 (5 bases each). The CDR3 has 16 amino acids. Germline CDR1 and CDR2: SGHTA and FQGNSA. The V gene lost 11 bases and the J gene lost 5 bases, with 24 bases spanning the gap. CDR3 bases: TGTGCCGTCAAACCGGGACCTGGAGTCCGAACCGGGGAGCTGTTTTTT. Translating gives CAVKPGPGVRTGELFF.

The CDR3 nucleotides read TGTGCTACGGAAAGAGGAGGATATACTGAAGCTTTCTTT. Translating it yields CATERGGYTEAFF. This rearrangement joins TRBV12-2 to TRBJ1-1. TRBV12-2 is described as a pseudogene. This CDR3 has 13 amino acids.

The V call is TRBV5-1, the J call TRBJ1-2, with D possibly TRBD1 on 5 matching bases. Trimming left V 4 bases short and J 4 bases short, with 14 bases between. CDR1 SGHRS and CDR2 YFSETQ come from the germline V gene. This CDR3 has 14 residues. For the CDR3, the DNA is TGCGCCAGCAGCGGCTCGACAGTAAGCTATGGCTACACCTTC. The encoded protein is CASSGSTVSYGYTF.

The CDR3: CASSLSLLAGGPYEQYF. Here the CDR3 DNA reads TGTGCCAGCAGTTTAAGCCTTCTAGCGGGAGGTCCCTACGAGCAGTACTTC. This chain uses TRBV27 with TRBJ2-7; 11 bases are a match to TRBD2. This CDR3 comprises 17 residues. Looked up from germline, CDR1 is MNHEY and CDR2 is SMNVEV (reference sequence). With 2 bases clipped from V and 2 bases from J, the junction kept 8 bases outside the gene matches.